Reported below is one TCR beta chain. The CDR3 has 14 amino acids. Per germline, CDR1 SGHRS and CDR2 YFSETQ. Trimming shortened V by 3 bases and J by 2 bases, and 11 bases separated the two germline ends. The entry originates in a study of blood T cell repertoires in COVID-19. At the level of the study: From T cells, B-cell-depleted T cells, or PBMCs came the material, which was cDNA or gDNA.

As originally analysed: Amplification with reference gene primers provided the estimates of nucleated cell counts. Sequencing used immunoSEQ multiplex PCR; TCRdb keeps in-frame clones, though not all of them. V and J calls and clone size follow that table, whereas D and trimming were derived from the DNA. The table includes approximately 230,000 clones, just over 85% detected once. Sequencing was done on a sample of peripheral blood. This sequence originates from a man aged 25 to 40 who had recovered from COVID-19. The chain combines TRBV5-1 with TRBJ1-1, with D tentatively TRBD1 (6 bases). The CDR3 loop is CASSSLQGNTEAFF. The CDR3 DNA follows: TGCGCCAGCAGCTCCCTACAGGGAAACACTGAAGCTTTCTTT.